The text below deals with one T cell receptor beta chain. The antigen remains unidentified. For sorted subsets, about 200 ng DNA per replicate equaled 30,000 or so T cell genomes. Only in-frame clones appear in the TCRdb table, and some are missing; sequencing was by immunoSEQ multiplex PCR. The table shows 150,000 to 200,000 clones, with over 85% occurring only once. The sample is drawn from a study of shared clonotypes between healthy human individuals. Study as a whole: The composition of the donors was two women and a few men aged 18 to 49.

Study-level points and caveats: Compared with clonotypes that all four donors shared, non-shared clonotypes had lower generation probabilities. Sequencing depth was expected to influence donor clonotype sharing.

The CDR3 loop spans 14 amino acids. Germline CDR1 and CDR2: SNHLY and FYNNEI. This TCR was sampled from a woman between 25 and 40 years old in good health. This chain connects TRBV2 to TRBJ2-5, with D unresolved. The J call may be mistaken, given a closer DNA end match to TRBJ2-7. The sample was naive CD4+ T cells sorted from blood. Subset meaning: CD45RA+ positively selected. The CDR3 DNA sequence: TGTGCCAGCCTTCGCGAGGCTTACTCCTACGAGCAGTACTTC. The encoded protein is CASLREAYSYEQYF.